The rows below give T cell receptor beta chains drawn from one sample of a study of response to subunit inactivated influenza vaccine. TCRdb re-analysed the RT-PCR reads in MiXCR, keeping a single row per CDR3 protein. Of about half a million distinct CDR3 sequences in the sample, approximately 11% were seen once. The sequencing used PBMCs from blood, collected more than 35 days after vaccination. These receptors all stem from a man in his forties or fifties who received an inactivated influenza vaccine. Each CDR3 is given with its conserved first and last residue. The D gene is left open where the match is weak. A clone size is listed for some rows: how often the clone was seen (once, few, many), or a class if it is expanded.

J | V | D | size | CDR3 | DNA
TRBJ2-1 | TRBV29-1 | TRBD2 | many | CSVPKSGGLAQTNEQFF | TGCAGCGTACCAAAATCGGGTGGACTAGCCCAAACCAATGAGCAGTTCTTC
TRBJ2-7 | TRBV9 | TRBD2 | few | CASSGSGTDEQYF | TGTGCCAGCAGCGGTAGCGGGACTGACGAGCAGTACTTC
TRBJ2-7 | TRBV4-2 | . | . | CASSQRRKVRSDEQYF | TGTGCCAGCAGCCAACGTAGGAAAGTAAGGTCGGACGAGCAGTACTTC
TRBJ2-3 | TRBV20-1 | . | . | CSARDLRGGDTQYF | TGCAGTGCTAGAGATCTTCGTGGGGGAGATACGCAGTATTTT
TRBJ2-1 | TRBV6-5 | TRBD1 | few | CASSYSETGFNEQFF | TGTGCCAGCAGTTACTCGGAGACAGGGTTCAATGAGCAGTTCTTC
TRBJ2-2 | TRBV10-3 | TRBD1 | . | CAITGQGGGGELFF | TGTGCCATCACGGGACAGGGGGGAGGCGGGGAGCTGTTTTTT
TRBJ2-7 | TRBV28 | . | many | CASSLIGYSYEQYF | TGTGCCAGCAGTTTAATCGGTTATTCCTACGAGCAGTACTTC
TRBJ2-7 | TRBV9 | . | few | CASSVAPGMGEQYF | TGTGCCAGCAGCGTAGCTCCAGGGATGGGCGAGCAGTACTTC
TRBJ2-7 | TRBV12-3/TRBV12-4 | TRBD1 | few | CASSFVVGQDVYEQYF | TGTGCCAGCAGTTTCGTCGTTGGACAGGACGTCTACGAGCAGTACTTC
TRBJ1-1 | TRBV11-2 | . | . | CASSQDRFEAFF | TGTGCCAGCAGTCAGGACAGATTTGAAGCTTTCTTT
TRBJ1-2 | TRBV5-1 | . | . | CASSSYEQGRHQDGYTF | TGCGCCAGCAGCTCCTACGAACAAGGGAGACATCAAGATGGCTACACCTTC
TRBJ2-7 | TRBV28 | . | many | CASSLSLGEQYF | TGTGCCAGCAGTTTATCGCTGGGCGAGCAGTACTTC
TRBJ2-1 | TRBV6-2/TRBV6-3 | TRBD2 | few | CASSYLAGGPGSYNEQFF | TGTGCCAGCAGTTACCTTGCGGGAGGCCCGGGGTCCTACAATGAGCAGTTCTTC
TRBJ1-2 | TRBV5-6 | TRBD1 | . | CASSPNRGDGYTF | TGTGCCAGCAGCCCTAACAGGGGTGATGGCTACACCTTC
TRBJ2-7 | TRBV20-1 | . | . | CSANRVGEQYF | TGCAGTGCTAACAGGGTAGGGGAGCAGTACTTC
TRBJ2-5 | TRBV29-1 | . | few | CSGWGSETQYF | TGCAGTGGCTGGGGTTCCGAGACCCAGTACTTC
TRBJ2-7 | TRBV20-1 | . | . | CSARVGHKYEQYF | TGCAGTGCTAGAGTCGGACATAAATACGAGCAGTACTTC
TRBJ2-3 | TRBV9 | TRBD2 | many | CASSVGEGTADTQYF | TGTGCCAGCAGCGTAGGGGAGGGCACCGCAGATACGCAGTATTTT